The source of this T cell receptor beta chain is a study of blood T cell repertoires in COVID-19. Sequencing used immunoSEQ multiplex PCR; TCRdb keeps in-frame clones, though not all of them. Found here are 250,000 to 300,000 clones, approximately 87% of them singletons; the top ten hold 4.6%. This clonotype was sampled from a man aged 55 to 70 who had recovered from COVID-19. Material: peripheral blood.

CDR3 in DNA: TGTGCCAGCAGTTACGAGGTTGGACTCAGAACCGGGGGCTACACCTTC. This codes for CASSYEVGLRTGGYTF. The V and J genes are TRBV6-5 and TRBJ1-2; D is uncertain. The germline V and J ends were trimmed by 2 bases and 8 bases, with 21 bases remaining between them. The CDR3 covers 16 residues. CDR1 is MNHEY and CDR2 is SVGAGI in the germline V gene.